This TCR beta chain was captured in a study of early T cells in non-severe SARS-CoV-2 infection. The wider study: Sequencing of bulk RNA from unsorted whole blood was done, without chain pairing.

Findings and limits, study-wide: VDJdb matching, biased toward anti-spike CD8 responses, missed private and CD4 specificities.

CDR1 is SNHLY and CDR2 is FYNNEI in the germline V gene. Trimming left V 10 bases short and J 8 bases short, with 18 bases between. This CDR3 has 13 residues. Unique molecular identifiers (one per individual cDNA molecule) were attached. TCRdb ran MiXCR on the 5' RACE reads and lists one entry per CDR3 protein. The repertoire holds 22,000 or so distinct CDR3 sequences, less than 5% seen once, with about a fifth in the top ten. In this sample, this clonotype turned up many times. The antigen remains unidentified. Source material: whole blood. The TCR sequence derives from an adult who was a healthcare worker with PCR-confirmed SARS-CoV-2 infection or an uninfected control (not recorded which). The chain is built from TRBV2 and TRBJ2-1; no reliable D call. CDR3 amino acids: CATRGEIRDEQFF. DNA of the CDR3: TGTGCCACCCGAGGCGAGATCCGGGATGAGCAGTTCTTC.